This T cell receptor beta chain was retrieved from a study of cytomegalovirus exposure and HLA in healthy donors. Study outcomes and limitations: Judged likely to be a sequencing artifact was a cluster of highly shared sequence variants.

Trimming took 0 bases from V and 5 from J, leaving 16 bases between them. This CDR3 comprises 16 residues. Germline CDR1 and CDR2: SGHDN and FVKESK. This clone was counted between two and nine times. Its antigen is as yet unknown. PCR employed 60 Vbeta and 13 Jbeta primers. Produced via immunoSEQ multiplex PCR; TCRdb's table is partial and in-frame only. The sample lists 95,000 to 110,000 clones, 10% occurring once. Sequenced material: PBMCs. This TCR was recovered from a man in his forties in good health and CMV-seropositive. The rearrangement links TRBV14 to TRBJ2-5; D is ambiguous. The chain's CDR3 is CASSQDLYRSEETQYF. In DNA, the CDR3 is TGTGCCAGCAGCCAAGATCTTTATCGATCTGAGGAGACCCAGTACTTC. Complete variable domain (other parts from reference TRBV14 and TRBJ2-5): EAGVTQFPSHSVIEKGQTVTLRCDPISGHDNLYWYRRVMGKEIKFLLHFVKESKQDESGMPNNRFLAERTGGTYSTLKVQPAELEDSGVYFCASSQDLYRSEETQYFGPGTRLLVL.